Presented here are 27 T cell receptor beta chains from one specimen sequenced in a study of identifying expanded T cells in peripheral blood. The data were produced by immunoSEQ multiplex PCR, yet TCRdb's version contains in-frame clones alone and is incomplete. The sample has 75,000 to 90,000 clones, about 87% seen once. Sample: blood. All receptors come from a person aged 18 to 75 in good health.

V usage is TRBV7-8 and J usage is TRBJ1-5, with 11 bases fitting TRBD1. V was pared by 5 bases and J by 0 bases, with 6 bases of the junction left unmatched. The CDR3 length is 17 residues. The germline CDR1 and CDR2 sequences are SGHVS and FQNEAQ. The CDR3 bases are TGTGCCAGCAGCAAATGGGACAGGGGGTATAGCAATCAGCCCCAGCATTTT. As protein: CASSKWDRGYSNQPQHF.

The rearrangement links TRBV19 to TRBJ2-4, with 12 bases identical to TRBD2. The CDR3 has 17 amino acids. Germline trimming cut 1 base from V and 1 base from J; bases unmatched to any gene: 2. Germline loops: CDR1 LNHDA, CDR2 SQIVND (reference sequence). The DNA of the CDR3 is TGTGCCAGTAGTATAGGGACTAGCGGGATTGCCAAAAACATTCAGTACTTC. As protein: CASSIGTSGIAKNIQYF.

V is TRBV18 and J is TRBJ2-5; D gene ambiguous. Trimming took off 1 base at V and 1 base at J, with 10 bases between the two ends. Germline loops: CDR1 KGHSH, CDR2 LQKENI. This CDR3 is 15 amino acids long. This CDR3 is CASSPLPNRQETQYF. The CDR3 nucleotides are TGTGCCAGCTCACCACTACCGAACCGCCAAGAGACCCAGTACTTC.

The chain couples TRBV6-1 to TRBJ2-5; maybe TRBD1 (5 bases). This CDR3 has 13 residues. Looked up from germline, CDR1 is MNHNS and CDR2 is SASEGT. Trimming cost V 4 bases and J 2 bases, with 8 bases left between them. CDR3 nucleotide sequence: TGTGCCAGCAGTGCGACAGTTCAAGAGACCCAGTACTTC. This codes for CASSATVQETQYF.

V usage is TRBV5-4 and J usage is TRBJ2-6, with 8 bases identical to TRBD1. Germline CDR1 reads SGHNT; CDR2 reads YYREEE (reference sequence). With V trimmed by 4 bases and J by 2 bases, 14 bases remained unmatched. This CDR3 has 19 residues. CDR3 sequence reads: CASSASGQGIYPGANVLTF. CDR3 bases: TGTGCCAGCAGCGCAAGCGGACAGGGTATTTATCCTGGGGCCAACGTCCTGACTTTC.

Comments on this clone: A junction end diverges from the germline sequence, so it may reflect a read error. The chain recombines TRBV10-2 with TRBJ1-1; no reliable D call. Germline loops: CDR1 WSHSY, CDR2 SAAADI. CDR3 length: 11 residues. CDR3 sequence reads: CASSESPKVIF. The CDR3 DNA reads TGCGCCAGCAGTGAGTCGCCCAAGGTTATCTTT.

The CDR3 sequence is CAWNIGADTQYF. The DNA for the CDR3 is TGTGCCTGGAACATTGGCGCGGATACGCAGTATTTT. The gene calls are TRBV30 and TRBJ2-3; no clear D gene. Germline V lookup: CDR1 GTSNPN, CDR2 SVGIG (reference sequence). This CDR3 spans 12 amino acids. Trimming removed 4 bases at V and 6 bases at J, with 11 bases between.

This chain joins TRBV29-1 and TRBJ1-1; unclear D gene. Trimming took 1 base from V and 5 from J, leaving 11 bases between them. The CDR3 covers 13 residues. CDR1 is SQVTM, CDR2 ANQGSEA, per germline. CDR3 amino acids: CSVEGPGGTEAFF. CDR3 in DNA: TGCAGCGTTGAAGGGCCGGGAGGGACTGAAGCTTTCTTT.

This chain links TRBV4-1 with TRBJ1-1; D is perhaps TRBD1 (5 bases). V shed 4 bases and J shed 3 bases, with 12 bases lying between them. The CDR3 length is 14 residues. Germline loops: CDR1 MGHRA, CDR2 YSYEKL. The CDR3 sequence: CASSPRTGDTEAFF. The CDR3 DNA is TGCGCCAGCAGCCCTCGTACAGGAGACACTGAAGCTTTCTTT.

The chain links TRBV13 to TRBJ1-5; D gene unclear. Trimming removed 0 bases at V and 7 bases at J, with 10 bases between. The CDR3 sequence is 14 residues long. From germline, CDR1 is PRHDT and CDR2 FYEKMQ (reference sequence). CDR3 residues: CASSLGLGRQPQHF. The CDR3 nucleotides are TGTGCCAGCAGCTTAGGGTTGGGAAGGCAGCCCCAGCATTTT. Full variable domain (outside the CDR3, taken from reference TRBV13 and TRBJ1-5): AAGVIQSPRHLIKEKRETATLKCYPIPRHDTVYWYQQGPGQDPQFLISFYEKMQSDKGSIPDRFSAQQFSDYHSELNMSSLELGDSALYFCASSLGLGRQPQHFGDGTRLSIL.

CDR3 in amino acids: CASSPGPVAFF. The CDR3 DNA sequence: TGTGCCAGCAGCCCCGGACCGGTGGCTTTCTTT. The rearrangement links TRBV7-8 to TRBJ1-1; D is undetermined. The V gene's germline CDR1 is SGHVS and CDR2 FQNEAQ. The CDR3 extends over 11 amino acids. V was trimmed by 5 bases and J by 11 bases, leaving 12 bases between them.

The gene calls are TRBV4-1 and TRBJ1-2, with D hard to call. This CDR3 region has 13 residues. Trimming removed 0 bases from V and 4 bases from J, with 6 bases in between. Per germline, CDR1 MGHRA and CDR2 YSYEKL. The CDR3 sequence: CASSQDRTYGYTF. The CDR3 nucleotides are TGCGCCAGCAGCCAAGACAGGACCTATGGCTACACCTTC.

The V call is TRBV29-1, the J call TRBJ1-5; no definite D call. The CDR3 has 12 amino acids. CDR1 SQVTM and CDR2 ANQGSEA come from the germline V gene. Trimming left V 4 bases short and J 2 bases short, with 6 bases between. The CDR3 sequence is CSVGTGNQPQHF. In DNA form, the CDR3 reads TGCAGCGTTGGAACGGGCAATCAGCCCCAGCATTTT.

The chain recombines TRBV10-3 with TRBJ2-3, with 10 bases matching TRBD2. With V trimmed by 11 bases and J by 1 base, 9 bases remained unmatched. The CDR3 runs to 15 residues. Germline values: CDR1 ENHRY, CDR2 SYGVKD. CDR3 DNA: TGTGCCGGGTCAGACGGGACTAGCGGCACAGATACGCAGTATTTT. Protein sequence: CAGSDGTSGTDTQYF.

This chain joins TRBV12-5 and TRBJ2-3; D gene unclear. V was cut by 2 bases and J by 3 bases, with 6 bases left in between. Germline CDR1 and CDR2: LGHNT and FRNRAP. This CDR3 comprises 13 residues. The CDR3 DNA sequence: TGTGCTAGTGGTTTGTCCTATACAGATACGCAGTATTTT. It encodes CASGLSYTDTQYF.

This clone occurred a few times. The gene calls are TRBV30 and TRBJ1-6; D call uncertain. CDR1 GTSNPN and CDR2 SVGIG come from the germline V gene (reference sequence). The CDR3 is 14 residues long. V was shortened by 0 bases and J by 9 bases, with 12 bases between the two germline ends. CDR3 sequence (DNA): TGTGCCTGGAGTGTCCAAGGTTGGGGTTCACCCCTCCACTTT. It yields the protein CAWSVQGWGSPLHF.

The rearrangement links TRBV2 to TRBJ1-4, with TRBD1 identical over 9 bases. The V gene end was trimmed by 8 bases and the J gene end by 9 bases; junction bases not matched to a gene: 10. Germline assignment: CDR1 SNHLY and CDR2 FYNNEI. The CDR3 sequence is 14 residues long. CDR3 in amino acids: CASGGQGKDKKLFF. The CDR3 DNA follows: TGTGCCAGCGGAGGACAGGGGAAGGATAAAAAACTGTTTTTT.

The V gene is TRBV29-1, the J gene TRBJ2-1; maybe TRBD2 (5 bases). Germline V lookup: CDR1 SQVTM, CDR2 ANQGSEA. V gave up 2 bases and J gave up 8 bases, with 19 bases separating them. The CDR3 loop spans 15 amino acids. CDR3: CSVERRSGRLDEQFF. Here the CDR3 DNA reads TGCAGCGTTGAACGGAGGTCTGGTCGTTTGGATGAGCAGTTCTTC.

The chain uses TRBV29-1 and TRBJ1-2; TRBD1 might be the D (5 bases). The CDR3 sequence is 14 residues long. Trimming pared 4 bases from V and 7 bases from J, leaving 19 bases between. Germline CDR1 is SQVTM and CDR2 is ANQGSEA. CDR3 protein: CSVGRVEGRGGYTF. As DNA, the CDR3 is TGCAGCGTTGGGCGGGTGGAGGGGCGGGGTGGCTACACCTTC.

In this sample, this clone turned up once. The chain joins TRBV6-6 to TRBJ2-3; 10 nucleotides align to TRBD2. Germline CDR1 and CDR2: MNHNY and SVGAGI (reference sequence). The CDR3 has 15 residues. With V trimmed by 7 bases and J by 4 bases, 8 bases remained unmatched. The CDR3 loop reads CASIGAGGWADTQYF. The CDR3 DNA sequence: TGTGCCAGCATCGGAGCGGGAGGGTGGGCAGATACGCAGTATTTT.

The chain recombines TRBV5-1 with TRBJ1-5; TRBD1 matches 7 bases. CDR3 size: 15 residues. The germline V gene encodes CDR1 SGHRS and CDR2 YFSETQ. V gave up 3 bases and J gave up 5 bases; unmatched junction bases: 8. CDR3 protein: CASSWGDSPYQPQHF. CDR3 DNA sequence: TGCGCCAGCAGCTGGGGGGACAGCCCCTATCAGCCCCAGCATTTT.

This sequence joins TRBV2 and TRBJ2-3, with D maybe TRBD2 (6 bases). Between the trimmed V and J ends, which lost 11 bases and 0 bases, there was a span of 12 bases. The CDR3 runs to 13 residues. The germline V gene encodes CDR1 SNHLY and CDR2 FYNNEI. The CDR3 reads CAASGTSTDTQYF. CDR3 in DNA: TGTGCCGCGAGTGGGACTAGCACAGATACGCAGTATTTT.

This chain links TRBV6-5 with TRBJ2-2, with unresolved D. V was cut by 0 bases and J by 1 base, with 9 bases left in between. Germline V gene sequence: CDR1 MNHEY, CDR2 SVGAGI. The CDR3 covers 16 residues. The CDR3 DNA sequence: TGTGCCAGCAGTTACTCGACTCTACAGAACACCGGGGAGCTGTTTTTT. Its translation: CASSYSTLQNTGELFF.

This clone was found a few times. The gene calls are TRBV5-4 and TRBJ1-6, with 7 nucleotides matching TRBD1. CDR3 length: 16 amino acids. The trim removed 5 bases at V and 7 bases at J, leaving 12 bases unmatched. In germline, CDR1 is SGHNT, CDR2 YYREEE (reference sequence). CDR3 coding DNA: TGTGCCAGCAGTTTCTCGACCGGGACAGTGAATTCACCCCTCCACTTT. Encoded protein: CASSFSTGTVNSPLHF.

The CDR3: CASRNRDGNTEAFF. The CDR3 coding sequence is TGTGCCAGTAGGAACAGGGACGGAAACACTGAAGCTTTCTTT. V and J are TRBV19 and TRBJ1-1; TRBD1 might be the D (6 bases). CDR1 is LNHDA, CDR2 SQIVND, per germline (reference sequence). The CDR3 runs 14 residues. The V end lost 6 bases, the J end lost 2 bases, and 13 bases lay between the germline ends.

This chain links TRBV6-5 with TRBJ1-4, with TRBD1 as a possible D gene (5 bases). The CDR3 consists of 15 residues. In germline, CDR1 is MNHEY, CDR2 SVGAGI. The ends were cut back, 4 bases at V and 5 bases at J, with 14 bases in the middle. CDR3 sequence: CASSSRDGGNEKLFF. In DNA form, the CDR3 reads TGTGCCAGCAGTTCCCGGGACGGCGGAAATGAAAAACTGTTTTTT.

CDR3 sequence (DNA): TGCAGCGGGTTTGTCGGACGGGGGGGCACAGATACGCAGTATTTT. Amino acids: CSGFVGRGGTDTQYF. This chain links TRBV29-1 with TRBJ2-3; 7 bases match TRBD2. V was clipped by 7 bases and J by 1 base; unmatched bases: 11. The CDR3 spans 15 residues. CDR1 and CDR2 from the germline V gene are SQVTM and ANQGSEA.